The 16 T cell receptor beta chains in this list originate from one sample, sequenced in a study of blood T cells in healthy people across ages. A second about 7 to 11 cycle PCR used barcoded and J-beta primers. TCRdb redid the calling of the 5' RACE reads with MiXCR, one entry per CDR3 protein. The sample yields 1.5 million to 2 million distinct CDR3 sequences, more than 35% seen once. Sequencing was performed on blood. The source is a human donor in good health.

This clonotype was counted only a few times. The chain recombines TRBV5-1 with TRBJ2-7, with D unresolved. Germline V CDR1 and CDR2: SGHRS, YFSETQ. V was trimmed by 1 base and J by 5 bases, leaving 13 bases between them. This CDR3 contains 14 residues. Here the CDR3 reads CASSLLGIVHEQYF. The DNA for the CDR3 is TGCGCCAGCAGCTTGTTGGGGATCGTCCACGAGCAGTACTTC. Full variable domain (remainder filled in from reference TRBV5-1 and TRBJ2-7): KAGVTQTPRYLIKTRGQQVTLSCSPISGHRSVSWYQQTPGQGLQFLFEYFSETQRNKGNFPGRFSGRQFSNSRSEMNVSTLELGDSALYLCASSLLGIVHEQYFGPGTRLTVT.

In the case of this clonotype: Germline and junction disagree at one end, which may indicate a read error. The chain is built from TRBV29-1 and TRBJ2-7; perhaps D is TRBD1 or TRBD2 (6 bases each). The CDR3 length is 14 residues. The germline V gene encodes CDR1 SQVTM and CDR2 ANQGSEA. CDR3 in DNA: TGCAGCGTCTGGGTACGAGGGGGGCTCTACGAGCAGTACTTT. Translating gives CSVWVRGGLYEQYF.

DNA for the CDR3: TGTGCCAGCAGCCCCACTGCGGACAACTATGGCTACACCTTC. It specifies CASSPTADNYGYTF. The J gene is TRBJ1-2, the V gene TRBV7-2; D gene unclear. CDR1 and CDR2 from the germline V gene are SGHTA and FQGNSA. The CDR3 has 14 residues. The germline V and J ends were trimmed by 5 bases and 2 bases, with 12 bases remaining between them.

This sequence joins TRBV4-1 and TRBJ1-1; 8 bases map to TRBD1. Germline-derived CDR1 and CDR2 are MGHRA and YSYEKL. The CDR3 contains 16 residues. V shed 2 bases and J 4 bases; nucleotides not matched to a gene: 9. The CDR3 bases are TGCGCCAGCAGCCAAAAAGGACAGGGAGGTGTCACTGAAGCTTTCTTT. It translates to CASSQKGQGGVTEAFF.

The J gene is TRBJ2-7, the V gene TRBV7-9; D is unresolved. This CDR3 region has 16 residues. Trimming pared 0 bases from V and 2 bases from J, leaving 14 bases between. The germline CDR1 and CDR2 sequences are SEHNR and FQNEAQ (reference sequence). In nucleotides, the CDR3 is TGTGCCAGCAGCTTAGCGCCTCTAGACGGACCCTACGAGCAGTACTTC. Encoded protein: CASSLAPLDGPYEQYF.

In its sample, this clonotype was seen a few times. This sequence joins TRBV4-3 and TRBJ1-2; TRBD1 matches at 9 bases. The CDR3 extends over 14 amino acids. Germline-derived CDR1 and CDR2 are LGHNA and YSLEER. Trimming cost V 2 bases and J 5 bases; bases outside gene matches: 3. CDR3: CASSQIQGAYGYTF. CDR3 nucleotides: TGCGCCAGCAGCCAAATACAGGGGGCGTATGGCTACACCTTC.

This chain links TRBV2 with TRBJ1-3; D perhaps matches TRBD1 (6 bases). The CDR3 loop spans 15 amino acids. Germline CDR1 is SNHLY and CDR2 is FYNNEI. V lost 11 bases to trimming and J lost 4 bases, with 21 bases between them. DNA of the CDR3: TGTGCCCTACAAAGGGGGGCTCGAAAAGGAAACACCATATATTTT. Protein: CALQRGARKGNTIYF.

The V and J genes are TRBV18 and TRBJ2-1, with 8 positions matching TRBD1. The V gene's germline CDR1 is KGHSH and CDR2 LQKENI. The V and J ends lost 6 bases and 7 bases, in that order; junction bases with no gene match: 14. This CDR3 comprises 16 residues. This CDR3 is CASSLLLQGAGNEQFF. The CDR3 DNA follows: TGTGCCAGCTCCCTCTTATTGCAGGGGGCAGGAAATGAGCAGTTCTTC. Based on the CDR3 plus reference TRBV18 and TRBJ2-1, the full variable domain is NAGVMQNPRHLVRRRGQEARLRCSPMKGHSHVYWYRQLPEEGLKFMVYLQKENIIDESGMPKERFSAEFPKEGPSILRIQQVVRGDSAAYFCASSLLLQGAGNEQFFGPGTRLTVL.

The chain carries TRBV25-1 and TRBJ2-4; 8 positions agree with TRBD1. TRBJ2-7 matches the DNA end more closely, so the J call is doubtful. CDR1 is MGHDK, CDR2 SYGVNS, per germline. The CDR3 is 16 residues long. The CDR3 DNA is TGTGCCAACATCTACCAACGCGGGACAGGTTCCTACGAGCAGTACTTC. It specifies CANIYQRGTGSYEQYF.

The rearrangement uses TRBV5-1 and TRBJ1-4; D is possibly TRBD1 (5 bases). Trimming removed 4 bases from V and 7 bases from J, with 17 bases in between. Germline loops: CDR1 SGHRS, CDR2 YFSETQ. The CDR3 is 15 residues long. The CDR3 DNA is TGCGCCAGCAGCCTAGCGGGGCGATCCGGTGAAAAACTGTTTTTT. It codes for CASSLAGRSGEKLFF.

The V gene is TRBV30, the J gene TRBJ1-5; TRBD1 matches at 9 bases. From germline, CDR1 is GTSNPN and CDR2 SVGIG (reference sequence). The ends lost 7 bases at V and 4 bases at J; junction bases unmatched: 8. The CDR3 sequence is 14 residues long. The CDR3 bases are TGTGCCTCAGGGGGACAGGGTATTAATCAGCCCCAGCATTTT. Its translation is CASGGQGINQPQHF.

The chain employs TRBV28 and TRBJ2-4; D uncertain. The J call may be mistaken, given a closer DNA end match to TRBJ2-7. The length of the CDR3 is 14 residues. Germline CDR1 and CDR2: MDHEN and SYDVKM. Here the CDR3 reads CASSLVMAFSEQYF. The CDR3 DNA sequence: TGTGCCAGCAGTTTAGTTATGGCGTTCAGCGAGCAGTACTTC.

This clonotype showed up just a few times. The chain links TRBV20-1 to TRBJ2-7; D remains ambiguous. Germline V gene data show CDR1 as DFQATT and CDR2 as SNEGSKA (reference sequence). Trimming stripped 3 bases from V and 2 bases from J, with 8 bases between. The length of the CDR3 is 12 residues. The CDR3 loop reads CSASIAAYEQYF. In nucleotides, the CDR3 is TGCAGTGCTAGTATCGCTGCCTACGAGCAGTACTTC.

This sequence joins TRBV7-2 and TRBJ2-3, with a weak D call TRBD2 (5 bases). In germline, CDR1 is SGHTA, CDR2 FQGNSA. The CDR3 runs 13 residues. V was cut by 9 bases and J by 2 bases, with 12 bases left in between. This CDR3 is CASGGHITDTQYF. The CDR3 DNA sequence: TGTGCCAGTGGCGGGCACATCACAGATACGCAGTATTTT.

CDR3 sequence: CSARRSLAWNEQFF. CDR3 nucleotide sequence: TGCAGTGCTAGACGATCACTAGCTTGGAATGAGCAGTTCTTC. The chain combines TRBV20-1 with TRBJ2-1; D perhaps matches TRBD2 (6 bases). CDR1 DFQATT and CDR2 SNEGSKA come from the germline V gene (reference sequence). The CDR3 is 14 residues long. V was clipped by 2 bases and J by 7 bases, with 15 bases between them.

This clonotype occurred many times. This sequence joins TRBV9 and TRBJ1-5; no clear D gene. The CDR3 contains 15 residues. V lost 2 bases and J lost 0, with 9 bases in between. Per germline, CDR1 SGDLS and CDR2 YYNGEE. CDR3 coding DNA: TGTGCCAGCAGCGTGGGAGGCAATAGCAATCAGCCCCAGCATTTT. Its protein product is CASSVGGNSNQPQHF.